This T cell receptor (beta chain) was found in a study of response to subunit inactivated influenza vaccine. This clonotype was detected only a few times. TCRdb processed the RT-PCR reads anew with MiXCR; each CDR3 protein has one entry. The sample yields just under 550,000 distinct CDR3 sequences, around a quarter seen once. This sample was shared with a second study, whose subject was T cells expressing NK-cell markers. According to that study: Scientists made TCR beta cDNA using 5'RACE template switching with UMIs. It was sorted CD3+CD56-NKG2C+, CD3+CD56+NKG2C- and CD3+CD56+NKG2C+ T cells that provided the TCR beta repertoires. HCMV serostatus: seven of eight sequenced donors positive, one negative. CD8+ T cells in roughly six donors included dominant NKG2C+ clonotypes at roughly 1.0-8%. HCMV specificity of the expanded NKG2C+ T cell clones was not established.

This TCR derives from a man aged 50-60 years who received an inactivated influenza vaccine. This sample comprised CD4+ T cells sorted from PBMCs, obtained approximately 12 days after vaccination.

The CDR3 DNA reads as TGTGCCAGCAGCGCCCGGGACAGCAATCAGCCCCAGCATTTT. This codes for CASSARDSNQPQHF. The chain has TRBV7-9 and TRBJ1-5; maybe TRBD1 (5 bases). CDR3 size: 14 residues. The V and J ends lost 5 bases and 1 base respectively, with 9 bases between them. CDR1 and CDR2 from the germline V gene are SEHNR and FQNEAQ (reference sequence).